The present T cell receptor (beta chain) was sequenced within a study of cytomegalovirus exposure and HLA in healthy donors. General study points: In a later analysis, TCR beta V- and J-gene trimming showed a link to a missense DCLRE1C variant. According to an earlier analysis, most TCR beta V segments yielded productive rearrangements about 87% or about 30% of the time. The authors listed 164 TCR beta chains as cytomegalovirus-associated.

Turning to this clone: Antigen: not known.

The CDR3 has 15 residues. From germline, CDR1 is LGHNA and CDR2 YNFKEQ. V shed 4 bases and J 3 bases; nucleotides not matched to a gene: 5. In the PCR, 60 Vbeta and 13 Jbeta primers were used. The protocol was immunoSEQ multiplex PCR, while the TCRdb copy is restricted to in-frame clones and leaves out a portion. Seen here are 160,000 or so clones, around 81% observed once, and the top ten hold 1%. The sequencing sample was made of PBMCs. This TCR came from a woman aged 35 to 49 in good health and CMV-seronegative. V gene TRBV4-2 combines with J gene TRBJ2-7, with 11 nucleotides matching TRBD2. The CDR3, as DNA: TGTGCCAGCAGCCCGGGACTAGCGGACCTCTACGAGCAGTACTTC. It translates to CASSPGLADLYEQYF.